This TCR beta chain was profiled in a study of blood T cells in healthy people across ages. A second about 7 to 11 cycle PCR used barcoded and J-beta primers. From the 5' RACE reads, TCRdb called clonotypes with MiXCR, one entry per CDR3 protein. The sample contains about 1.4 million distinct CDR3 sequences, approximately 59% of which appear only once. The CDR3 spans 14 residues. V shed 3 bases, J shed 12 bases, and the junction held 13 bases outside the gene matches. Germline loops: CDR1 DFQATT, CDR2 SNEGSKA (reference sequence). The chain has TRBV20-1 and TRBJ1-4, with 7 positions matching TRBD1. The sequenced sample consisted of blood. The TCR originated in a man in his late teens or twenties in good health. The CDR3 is CSASAGQTRPELFF. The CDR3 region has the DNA TGCAGTGCTAGCGCGGGACAGACTAGACCAGAACTGTTTTTT.